Below, 8 T cell receptor beta chains from the same sample are listed, as sequenced in a study of beta chain features in type 1 diabetes. The authors reverse transcribed all of the isolated RNA, so sequencing captured expressed TCRB transcripts. Profiling relied on immunoSEQ multiplex PCR, and the TCRdb table lists in-frame clones only, not all of them. The sample consists of around 180,000 clones, 13% of them appearing once. The sequencing input was central memory CD4+ T cells from blood. Source of these receptors: a woman between 18 and 29 years old in good health.

The V call is TRBV2, the J call TRBJ1-5; weak D call: TRBD1 (5 bases). The germline CDR1 and CDR2 sequences are SNHLY and FYNNEI. V was cut by 11 bases and J by 3 bases, with 14 bases left in between. The CDR3 has 13 amino acids. The CDR3 is CAGRRQPNQPQHF. CDR3 coding DNA: TGTGCCGGTCGTCGACAGCCCAATCAGCCCCAGCATTTT.

The chain recombines TRBV11-2 with TRBJ2-7, with D perhaps TRBD2 (6 bases). The germline V gene encodes CDR1 SGHAT and CDR2 FQNNGV. V was trimmed by 5 bases and J by 2 bases, leaving 16 bases between them. The CDR3 sequence is 15 residues long. The CDR3 reads CASSRGAEITYEQYF. CDR3 nucleotides: TGTGCCAGCAGCCGCGGGGCGGAGATTACCTACGAGCAGTACTTC.

In this sample, this clone turned up a few times. The gene calls are TRBV7-2 and TRBJ2-7; 7 bases agree with TRBD1. Germline CDR1 SGHTA, CDR2 FQGNSA. After removal of 1 base from V and 1 base from J, the junction contained 10 bases not matched to a gene. The CDR3 consists of 17 residues. The CDR3 region is CASSLELWGTASYEQYF. CDR3 coding DNA: TGTGCCAGCAGCTTAGAGTTGTGGGGGACAGCTTCCTACGAGCAGTACTTC.

The J gene is TRBJ2-4, the V gene TRBV7-2; the match to TRBD2 covers 11 bases. The CDR3 extends over 15 amino acids. Trimming cost V 5 bases and J 15 bases; bases outside gene matches: 15. Per germline, CDR1 SGHTA and CDR2 FQGNSA. CDR3 sequence: CASSPSLAGGSLGYF. The CDR3 DNA reads TGTGCCAGCAGCCCGTCGCTAGCGGGGGGAAGTCTTGGGTACTTC.

CDR3 residues: CSVEDLSPGQGAVATEAFF. CDR3 DNA sequence: TGCAGCGTTGAAGATCTTTCACCGGGACAGGGGGCTGTTGCCACTGAAGCTTTCTTT. The chain recombines TRBV29-1 with TRBJ1-1; the match to TRBD1 covers 12 bases. CDR1 is SQVTM and CDR2 is ANQGSEA in the germline V gene. After removal of 0 bases from V and 4 bases from J, the junction contained 15 bases not matched to a gene. The CDR3 has 19 residues.

A remark on this clone: Germline and junction disagree at one end, which may indicate a read error. The rearrangement links TRBV11-2 to TRBJ2-7; the D gene is possibly TRBD2 (5 bases). The CDR3 is 15 amino acids. Per germline, CDR1 SGHAT and CDR2 FQNNGV. The CDR3 sequence is CASSHEAGNHAEQYF. CDR3 DNA: TGCGCCAGCAGCCACGAAGCCGGGAATCATGCCGAGCAGTACTTC.

In its sample, this clone was seen a few times. Other DNA sequences from this sample encode an identical CDR3 as well. This chain joins TRBV18 and TRBJ1-2; TRBD1 matches at 9 bases. V lost 3 bases and J lost 2; bases outside the gene matches: 1. This CDR3 spans 14 amino acids. The germline V gene has CDR1 KGHSH and CDR2 LQKENI. The CDR3 DNA reads TGTGCCAGCTCACCGGGGACAGGGAACTATGGCTACACCTTC. As protein: CASSPGTGNYGYTF.

Note on this clone: At one of its ends the junction is not consistent with the germline gene, which may arise from a read error. V and J are TRBV4-1 and TRBJ1-1, with 7 nucleotides matching TRBD1. From germline, CDR1 is MGHRA and CDR2 YSYEKL. The CDR3 totals 15 residues. CDR3 DNA: TGTGCCAGCAGCCAGCACGACAGGGCGAACACTGAAGCTTTCTTT. This gives the protein CASSQHDRANTEAFF.